Presented here are 20 T cell receptor beta chains from one specimen sequenced in a study of cytomegalovirus exposure and HLA in healthy donors. PCR involved 60 Vbeta and 13 Jbeta primers. Data came from immunoSEQ multiplex PCR; TCRdb stores just in-frame clones and leaves some out. The sample carries some 150,000 clones, approximately 78% recorded once. What was sequenced was PBMCs. These receptors all stem from a woman aged 45-65 years in good health and CMV-seropositive.

The gene calls are TRBV19 and TRBJ2-2; maybe TRBD1 (6 bases). Per germline, CDR1 LNHDA and CDR2 SQIVND (reference sequence). Trimming stripped 7 bases from V and 1 base from J, with 10 bases between. The CDR3 consists of 14 residues. The CDR3 DNA follows: TGTGCCAGTAAGGGGGAATTGAACACCGGGGAGCTGTTTTTT. Amino acids: CASKGELNTGELFF.

This clone was picked up one time. The chain uses TRBV5-4 and TRBJ1-1; D is perhaps TRBD1 (5 bases). The V gene lost 2 bases and the J gene lost 4 bases, with 9 bases spanning the gap. Germline V gene data show CDR1 as SGHNT and CDR2 as YYREEE (reference sequence). This CDR3 contains 13 residues. CDR3 sequence reads: CASSLYQGTEAFF. The DNA for the CDR3 is TGTGCCAGCAGCTTATACCAGGGCACTGAAGCTTTCTTT. Filled out from reference TRBV5-4 and TRBJ1-1, the complete variable domain reads ETGVTQSPTHLIKTRGQQVTLRCSSQSGHNTVSWYQQALGQGPQFIFQYYREEENGRGNFPPRFSGLQFPNYSSELNVNALELDDSALYLCASSLYQGTEAFFGQGTRLTVV.

V is TRBV9 and J is TRBJ2-1, with 8 bases lining up with TRBD2. Germline CDR1 SGDLS, CDR2 YYNGEE. CDR3 length: 14 residues. J lost 4 bases, V lost 4 bases, and 4 bases had no gene match. CDR3 loop: CASSLGTSYNEQFF. The CDR3 DNA reads TGTGCCAGCAGCCTCGGGACTAGTTACAATGAGCAGTTCTTC.

V is TRBV19 and J is TRBJ1-5; TRBD1 aligns across 8 bases. The CDR3 runs to 15 residues. Germline lookup yields CDR1 LNHDA and CDR2 SQIVND (reference sequence). The trim removed 6 bases at V and 3 bases at J, leaving 7 bases unmatched. The CDR3 nucleotides are TGTGCCAGTAGAGGGGACAGGTCTTTCAATCAGCCCCAGCATTTT. Its protein product is CASRGDRSFNQPQHF.

The V and J genes are TRBV9 and TRBJ1-3, with a tentative D call TRBD1 (6 bases). Trimming pared 4 bases from V and 1 base from J, leaving 15 bases between. From germline, CDR1 is SGDLS and CDR2 YYNGEE. The length of the CDR3 is 16 residues. Here the CDR3 reads CASSRGGLGSGNTIYF. Here the CDR3 DNA reads TGTGCCAGCAGCCGGGGGGGCCTCGGTTCTGGAAACACCATATATTTT.

In this sample, this clone turned up a few times. The genes are TRBV7-8 and TRBJ2-5; D not certain. Germline V lookup: CDR1 SGHVS, CDR2 FQNEAQ. Trimming cost V 5 bases and J 5 bases, with 12 bases left between them. CDR3 length: 13 amino acids. The CDR3 nucleotides read TGTGCCAGCAGCCTCGACATCCAGGAGACCCAGTACTTC. This encodes CASSLDIQETQYF.

The chain carries TRBV30 and TRBJ1-1, with a weak D call TRBD1 (5 bases). The CDR3 length is 12 residues. Germline values: CDR1 GTSNPN, CDR2 SVGIG (reference sequence). The V end lost 8 bases, the J end lost 0 bases, and 10 bases lay between the germline ends. In DNA, the CDR3 is TGTGCCCGAGACAGTTTGAACACTGAAGCTTTCTTT. It specifies CARDSLNTEAFF.

This chain links TRBV28 with TRBJ2-2, with D possibly being TRBD2 (5 bases). The CDR3 consists of 12 residues. Looked up from germline, CDR1 is MDHEN and CDR2 is SYDVKM. The CDR3 here is CDEGAFTGELFF. In nucleotides, the CDR3 is TGTGATGAGGGAGCTTTCACCGGGGAGCTGTTTTTT.

V and J are TRBV18 and TRBJ2-3; D remains unclear. The CDR3 runs to 11 residues. Between the trimmed V and J ends, which lost 6 bases and 5 bases, there was a span of 6 bases. Looked up from germline, CDR1 is KGHSH and CDR2 is LQKENI. This chain's CDR3 is CASSAGDTQYF. The CDR3 region has the DNA TGTGCCAGCTCCGCCGGAGATACGCAGTATTTT.

This sequence joins TRBV19 and TRBJ1-2; perhaps TRBD1 as D (6 bases). V gave up 1 base and J gave up 2 bases, with 14 bases separating them. CDR3 size: 16 residues. Germline CDR1 LNHDA, CDR2 SQIVND (reference sequence). In DNA form, the CDR3 reads TGTGCCAGTAGTATAGTCGGACAGCTGATGAACTATGGCTACACCTTC. The encoded protein is CASSIVGQLMNYGYTF.

The CDR3 DNA is TGTGCCAGCAGCCAAGGGACTAGCGGAAACTACAATGAGCAGTTCTTC. This translates into CASSQGTSGNYNEQFF. V is TRBV7-8 and J is TRBJ2-1; 11 nucleotides line up with TRBD2. The CDR3 has 16 residues. In germline, CDR1 is SGHVS, CDR2 FQNEAQ. Trimming removed 5 bases from V and 3 bases from J; junction bases left unmatched: 6.

The chain links TRBV18 to TRBJ2-5; D not resolved. V was pared by 3 bases and J by 4 bases, with 9 bases between. In germline, CDR1 is KGHSH, CDR2 LQKENI. The CDR3 consists of 13 residues. CDR3 bases: TGTGCCAGCTCACCGACTCCGGGAGAGACCCAGTACTTC. Translated: CASSPTPGETQYF.

This chain uses TRBV11-2 with TRBJ1-5; perhaps TRBD1 as D (5 bases). Germline V gives CDR1 SGHAT, CDR2 FQNNGV. Trimming stripped 5 bases from V and 12 bases from J, with 17 bases between. The CDR3 extends over 13 amino acids. The CDR3 nucleotides read TGTGCCAGCAGCCTCCTAGACAGCCGTCGCCAGCATTTT. This sequence encodes CASSLLDSRRQHF.

The J gene is TRBJ2-5, the V gene TRBV5-1; tentative D call: TRBD2 (5 bases). From germline, CDR1 is SGHRS and CDR2 YFSETQ. V was clipped by 3 bases and J by 0 bases, with 21 bases between them. CDR3 size: 18 residues. The chain's CDR3 is CASSSGSSSDSYQETQYF. Written as DNA, the CDR3 is TGCGCCAGCAGCTCGGGGTCCTCAAGTGACTCGTACCAAGAGACCCAGTACTTC.

The chain combines TRBV5-1 with TRBJ2-5, with TRBD1 identical over 8 bases. J gave up 2 bases and V 4 bases, and 7 bases lay outside the gene matches. This CDR3 comprises 15 residues. Germline CDR1 and CDR2: SGHRS and YFSETQ. CDR3 amino acids: CASSPRTGGQETQYF. DNA of the CDR3: TGCGCCAGCAGCCCTCGCACAGGGGGACAAGAGACCCAGTACTTC.

The chain carries TRBV7-9 and TRBJ2-5; TRBD2 is a possible D gene (6 bases). V was shortened by 2 bases and J by 1 base, with 17 bases between the two germline ends. The CDR3 spans 17 residues. Germline assignment: CDR1 SEHNR and CDR2 FQNEAQ (reference sequence). The CDR3 DNA reads TGTGCCAGCAGCTTAAGGAGGAGGGGCCCTTCCCAAGAGACCCAGTACTTC. Its protein is CASSLRRRGPSQETQYF.

The chain is built from TRBV5-1 and TRBJ2-3; 11 nucleotides align to TRBD2. CDR3 length: 15 amino acids. Germline CDR1 reads SGHRS; CDR2 reads YFSETQ. V was clipped by 4 bases and J by 2 bases; unmatched bases: 3. CDR3 DNA sequence: TGCGCCAGCAGCGTGACTAGCGGGAACACAGATACGCAGTATTTT. Amino acid sequence: CASSVTSGNTDTQYF.

In its sample, this clone was seen a few times. Written as DNA, the CDR3 is TGTGCCAGCAGCTGGGCCGGGGGACTTGGAAACACCATATATTTT. Protein: CASSWAGGLGNTIYF. The V gene is TRBV5-6, the J gene TRBJ1-3; maybe TRBD1 (5 bases). Germline V CDR1 and CDR2: SGHDT, YYEEEE. With 3 bases removed from V and 3 bases from J, the gap between germline ends came to 13 bases. CDR3 length: 15 residues.

This clone was picked up a small number of times. The rearrangement joins TRBV5-1 to TRBJ2-1; D perhaps matches TRBD1 (6 bases). V was cut by 3 bases and J by 5 bases, with 15 bases left in between. Germline V gene sequence: CDR1 SGHRS, CDR2 YFSETQ. The CDR3 totals 15 residues. The CDR3 loop is CASSSTYRDNNEQFF. CDR3 nucleotide sequence: TGCGCCAGCAGCTCGACCTACCGGGACAACAATGAGCAGTTCTTC.

This chain joins TRBV5-6 and TRBJ1-1; 10 nucleotides agree with TRBD1. The CDR3 is made up of 18 amino acids. V lost 3 bases, J lost 1 base, and 12 bases stayed unmatched. The germline gives CDR1 SGHDT, CDR2 YYEEEE. The CDR3 reads CASSSGTGASSWNTEAFF. The CDR3 DNA sequence: TGTGCCAGCAGCTCCGGGACAGGGGCGTCGTCATGGAACACTGAAGCTTTCTTT.